The TCR beta chain described here comes from a study of identical twins. MiXCR, run by TCRdb on the 5' RACE reads, gives a single entry per CDR3 protein. The sample has 250,000 to 300,000 distinct CDR3 sequences, 6.5% to 9.5% seen once; the top ten hold 2.5% to 3.5%. This clonotype showed up many times. This sample was also put to use in a study of yellow fever vaccine responses in identical twins.

Sample: CD8+ T cells sorted from blood. The clonotype was recovered from a woman aged 18-30 years in good health.

CDR3 in amino acids: CSVVGGAFNEQFF. The CDR3 coding sequence is TGCAGCGTTGTAGGGGGCGCTTTCAATGAGCAGTTCTTC. This chain connects TRBV29-1 to TRBJ2-1; TRBD1 aligns across 7 bases. Trimming cost V 4 bases and J 6 bases; bases outside gene matches: 6. Per germline, CDR1 SQVTM and CDR2 ANQGSEA. The CDR3 runs to 13 residues.